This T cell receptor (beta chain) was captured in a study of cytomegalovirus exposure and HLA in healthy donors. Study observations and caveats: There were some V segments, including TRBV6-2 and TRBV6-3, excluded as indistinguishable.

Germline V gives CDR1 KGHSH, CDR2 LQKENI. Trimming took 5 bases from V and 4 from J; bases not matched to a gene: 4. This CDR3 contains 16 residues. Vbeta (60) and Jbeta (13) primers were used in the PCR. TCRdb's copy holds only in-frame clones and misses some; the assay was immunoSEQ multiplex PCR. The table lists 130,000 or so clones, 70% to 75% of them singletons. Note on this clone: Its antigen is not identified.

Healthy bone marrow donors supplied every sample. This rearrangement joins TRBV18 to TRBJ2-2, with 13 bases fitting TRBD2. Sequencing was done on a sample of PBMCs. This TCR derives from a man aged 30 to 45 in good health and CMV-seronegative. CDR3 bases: TGTGCCAGCTCAACTAGGACTAGCGGGAGCACCGGGGAGCTGTTTTTT. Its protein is CASSTRTSGSTGELFF.